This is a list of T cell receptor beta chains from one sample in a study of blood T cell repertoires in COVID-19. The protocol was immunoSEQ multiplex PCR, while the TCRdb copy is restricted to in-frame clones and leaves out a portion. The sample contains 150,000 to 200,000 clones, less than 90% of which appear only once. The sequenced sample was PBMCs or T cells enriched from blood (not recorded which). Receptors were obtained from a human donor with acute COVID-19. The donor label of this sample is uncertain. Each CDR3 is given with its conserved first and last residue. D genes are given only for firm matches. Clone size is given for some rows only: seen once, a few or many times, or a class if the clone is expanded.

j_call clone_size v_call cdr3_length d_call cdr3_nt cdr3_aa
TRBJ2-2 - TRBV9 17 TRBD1 TGTGCCAGCAGCTCCTCTGGGACAGGTTTTTTCACCGGGGAGCTGTTTTTT CASSSSGTGFFTGELFF
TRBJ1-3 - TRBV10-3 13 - TGTGCCATCAGAGAGGGGAGGGGAAACACCATATATTTT CAIREGRGNTIYF
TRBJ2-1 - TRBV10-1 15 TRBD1 TGCGCCAGCACCCAAGGGGGACAGGGGGTCAATGAGCAGTTCTTC CASTQGGQGVNEQFF
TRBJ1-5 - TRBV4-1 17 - TGCGCCAGCAGCCAAGAGGGAGGGGGGGAAGGCAATCAGCCCCAGCATTTT CASSQEGGGEGNQPQHF
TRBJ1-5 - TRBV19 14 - TGTGCCAGTAGTCATCAGGGTGAAGGTCAGCCCCAGCATTTT CASSHQGEGQPQHF
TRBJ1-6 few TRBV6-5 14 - TGTGCCAGCAGTACGCGGTCCACTGATTCACCCCTCCACTTT CASSTRSTDSPLHF
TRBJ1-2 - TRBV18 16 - TGTGCCAGCTCACGAAATCAGGGGCGGGCTAACTATGGCTACACCTTC CASSRNQGRANYGYTF
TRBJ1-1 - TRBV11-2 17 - TGTGCCAGCAGCCTTTCTGGACAGAAATGGATGAACACTGAAGCTTTCTTT CASSLSGQKWMNTEAFF
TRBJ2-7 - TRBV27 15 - TGTGCCAGCCGGCGCTATTACACAGGGACCTACGAGCAGTACTTC CASRRYYTGTYEQYF
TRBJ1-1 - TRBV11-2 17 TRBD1 TGTGCCAGCAGCTTAGATCAGGCAGGGGGAACGGACACTGAAGCTTTCTTT CASSLDQAGGTDTEAFF
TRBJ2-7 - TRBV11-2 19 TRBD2 TGTGCCAGCAGCTTATGGAACCTAGCGGGGGCCAAACTAACCTACGAGCAGTACTTC CASSLWNLAGAKLTYEQYF
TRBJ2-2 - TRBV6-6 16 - TGTGCCAGCAGTTACACCCCACAGGGTTACGACGGGGAGCTGTTTTTT CASSYTPQGYDGELFF
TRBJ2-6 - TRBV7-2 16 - TGTGCCAGCAGCTTAGGACACCACTCTGGGGCCAACGTCCTGACTTTC CASSLGHHSGANVLTF
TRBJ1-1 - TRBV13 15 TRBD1 TGTGCCAGCAGCTTCAACAGGGGGGGGAACACTGAAGCTTTCTTT CASSFNRGGNTEAFF
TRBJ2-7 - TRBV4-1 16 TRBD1 TGCGCCAGCAGCCACTCCTCCGGGACAGTCCGCTACGAGCAGTACTTC CASSHSSGTVRYEQYF
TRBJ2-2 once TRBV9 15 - TGTGCCAGCAGCGTAGGGGCCCAGAACACCGGGGAGCTGTTTTTT CASSVGAQNTGELFF
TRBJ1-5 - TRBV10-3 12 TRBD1 TGTGCCATCGCCGACAGGGCTCAGCCCCAGCATTTT CAIADRAQPQHF
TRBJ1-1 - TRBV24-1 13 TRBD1 TGTGCCACCAGTGAAACAGAGGACAGGAAAGCTTTCTTT CATSETEDRKAFF
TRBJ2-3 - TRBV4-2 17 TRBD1 TGTGCCAGCAGCCACGTCCTAGGGGGCTACGGGGCAGATACGCAGTATTTT CASSHVLGGYGADTQYF
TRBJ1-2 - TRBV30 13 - TGTGCCTGGAGTGGAGACAATCGCTATGGCTACACCTTC CAWSGDNRYGYTF
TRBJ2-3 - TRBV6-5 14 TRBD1 TGTGCCAGCAGACGGACAGGGGGCACAGATACGCAGTATTTT CASRRTGGTDTQYF
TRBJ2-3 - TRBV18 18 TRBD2 TGTGCCAGCTCACCATCTGAGCGGGGGGGCCGGGGCACAGATACGCAGTATTTT CASSPSERGGRGTDTQYF
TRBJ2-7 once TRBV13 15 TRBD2 TGTGCCAGCAGCCCCGGACTAGCGGGGGGGTATGAGCAGTACTTC CASSPGLAGGYEQYF
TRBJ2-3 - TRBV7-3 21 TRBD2 TGTGCCAGCAGCTCCATAGAAAGATCATTGGGGACTAGCGGGGTCGAAGATACGCAGTATTTT CASSSIERSLGTSGVEDTQYF
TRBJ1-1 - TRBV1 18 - TGCACCAGCAGCCAAGAGAAGTCGGGGGGTCCTCAGAACACTGAAGCTTTCTTT CTSSQEKSGGPQNTEAFF
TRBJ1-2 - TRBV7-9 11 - TGTGCCAGCAGCTTAGGGGACAGCTACACCTTC CASSLGDSYTF
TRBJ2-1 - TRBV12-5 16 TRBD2 TGTGCTAGTGGTCGACTAGCGGGGGTTTCCTACAATGAGCAGTTCTTC CASGRLAGVSYNEQFF
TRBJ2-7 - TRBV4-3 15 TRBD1 TGCGCCAGCAGCCAAGATGCCCGGACAGGGAACGAGCAGTACTTC CASSQDARTGNEQYF
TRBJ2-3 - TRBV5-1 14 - TGCGCCAGCAGCTTTGACAGGCCCACAGATACGCAGTATTTT CASSFDRPTDTQYF
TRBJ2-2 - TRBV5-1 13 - TGCGCCAGCGTCGACAGGAACACCGGGGAGCTGTTTTTT CASVDRNTGELFF
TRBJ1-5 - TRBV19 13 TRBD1 TGTGCCAGTGCCGGGACAGGCAATCAGCCCCAGCATTTT CASAGTGNQPQHF
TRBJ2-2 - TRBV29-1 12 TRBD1 TGCAGCGCCTGGACAGGGTCCGGGGAGCTGTTTTTT CSAWTGSGELFF
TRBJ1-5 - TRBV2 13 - TGTGCCAGCAGGGAGGGCCGAAATGGGGCCCAGCATTTT CASREGRNGAQHF
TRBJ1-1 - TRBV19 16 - TGTGCCAGTAACCGCTTCTCGGGGTGGGGAAACACTGAAGCTTTCTTT CASNRFSGWGNTEAFF
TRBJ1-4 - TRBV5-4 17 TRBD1 TGTGCCAGCAGCAGGTCAGGGGGACCTACAACTAATGAAAAACTGTTTTTT CASSRSGGPTTNEKLFF
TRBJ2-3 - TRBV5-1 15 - TGCGCCAGCAGCTCAACTAGCAATCCGGCAGATACGCAGTATTTT CASSSTSNPADTQYF
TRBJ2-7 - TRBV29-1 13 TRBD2 TGCAGCGTTGTCACAGCGGGGGGCTACGAGCAGTACTTC CSVVTAGGYEQYF
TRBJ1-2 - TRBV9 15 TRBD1 TGTGCCAGCAGCGGAAGGACAGGGCGATCCTATGGCTACACCTTC CASSGRTGRSYGYTF
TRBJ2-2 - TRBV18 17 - TGTGCCAGCTCACCACCCCAGTCCCACGTGAACACCGGGGAGCTGTTTTTT CASSPPQSHVNTGELFF
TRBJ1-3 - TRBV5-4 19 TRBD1 TGTGCCAGCAGCTTGGCGGGACAGGGGAATACGGGTTCTGGAAACACCATATATTTT CASSLAGQGNTGSGNTIYF
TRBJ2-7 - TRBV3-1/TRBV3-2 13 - TGTGCCAGCAGCCCGGAGGGCTCCTACGAGCAGTACTTC CASSPEGSYEQYF
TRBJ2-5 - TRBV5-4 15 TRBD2 TGTGCCAGCAGCTTGGTGCGGGGGGGGCCAGAGACCCAGTACTTC CASSLVRGGPETQYF
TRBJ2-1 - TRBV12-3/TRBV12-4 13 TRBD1 TGTGCCAGCAGACAGGGGGCGGTGGATGAGCAGTTCTTC CASRQGAVDEQFF
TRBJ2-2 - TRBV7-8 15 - TGTGCCAGCAGCTTAGAGTCCGGGTCTGGCGGGGAGCTGTTTTTT CASSLESGSGGELFF
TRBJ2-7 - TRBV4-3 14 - TGCGCCAGCAGCCCCTTGGGCGGGATGGACGAGCAGTACTTC CASSPLGGMDEQYF
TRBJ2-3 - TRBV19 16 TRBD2 TGTGCCAGTAGTAACCTAGCGGGGGGAACCACAGATACGCAGTATTTT CASSNLAGGTTDTQYF
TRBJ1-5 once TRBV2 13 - TGTGCCAGCAGTGAATATAGCAATCAGCCCCAGCATTTT CASSEYSNQPQHF
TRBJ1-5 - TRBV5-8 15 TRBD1 TGTGCCAGCAGCTTACAGGGGATTAGCAATCAGCCCCAGCATTTT CASSLQGISNQPQHF
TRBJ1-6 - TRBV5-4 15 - TGTGCCAGCAGCTTGGGCGCGAACTTAAAATCACCCCTCCACTTT CASSLGANLKSPLHF
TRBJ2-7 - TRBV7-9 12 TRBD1 TGTGCCAGCAGCTCGGGACAGGGGGAGCAGTACTTC CASSSGQGEQYF
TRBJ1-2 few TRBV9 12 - TGTGCCAGCAGCGTAGCTGGGGGCGGCTACACCTTC CASSVAGGGYTF
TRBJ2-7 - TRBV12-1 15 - TGTGCCAGCAGCTTTACGGGACAGAATTTCTACGAGCAGTACTTC CASSFTGQNFYEQYF
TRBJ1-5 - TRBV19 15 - TGTGCCAGTAGCACATACAGGGTCGGGAATCAGCCCCAGCATTTT CASSTYRVGNQPQHF
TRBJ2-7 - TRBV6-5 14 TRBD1 TGTGCCAGCAAGGGACAGGGGGCCCGTGGGGAGCAGTACTTC CASKGQGARGEQYF
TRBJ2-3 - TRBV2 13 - TGTGCCAGCAGTGGGCCGGGAGCAGATACGCAGTATTTT CASSGPGADTQYF
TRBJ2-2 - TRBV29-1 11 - TGCAGCGGGAGAAAAACCGGGGAGCTGTTTTTT CSGRKTGELFF
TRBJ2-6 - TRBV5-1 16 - TGCGCCAGCAGCTTCACAGGTCTCTCTGGGGCCAACGTCCTGACTTTC CASSFTGLSGANVLTF
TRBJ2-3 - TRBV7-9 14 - TGTGCCAGCAGCTTAGAAGGGGGTACAGATACGCAGTATTTT CASSLEGGTDTQYF
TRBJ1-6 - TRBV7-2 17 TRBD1 TGTGCCAGCAGCTCCAGCCTACAGGGGATTAATAATTCACCCCTCCACTTT CASSSSLQGINNSPLHF